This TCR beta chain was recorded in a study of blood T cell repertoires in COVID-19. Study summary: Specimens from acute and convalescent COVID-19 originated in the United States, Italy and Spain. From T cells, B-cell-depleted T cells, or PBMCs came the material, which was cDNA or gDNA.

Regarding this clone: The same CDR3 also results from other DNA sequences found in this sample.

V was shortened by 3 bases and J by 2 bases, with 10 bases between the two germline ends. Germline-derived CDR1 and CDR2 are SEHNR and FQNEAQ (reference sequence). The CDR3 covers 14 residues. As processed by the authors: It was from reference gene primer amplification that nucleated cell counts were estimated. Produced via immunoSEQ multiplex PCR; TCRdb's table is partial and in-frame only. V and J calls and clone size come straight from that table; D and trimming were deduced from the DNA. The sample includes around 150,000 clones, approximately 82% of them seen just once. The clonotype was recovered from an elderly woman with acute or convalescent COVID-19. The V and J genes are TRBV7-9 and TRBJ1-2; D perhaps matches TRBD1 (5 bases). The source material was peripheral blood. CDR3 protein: CASSLGQGNYGYTF. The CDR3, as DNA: TGTGCCAGCAGCTTGGGCCAGGGCAACTATGGCTACACCTTC. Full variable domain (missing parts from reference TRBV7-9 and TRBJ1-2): DTGVSQNPRHKITKRGQNVTFRCDPISEHNRLYWYRQTLGQGPEFLTYFQNEAQLEKSRLLSDRFSAERPKGSFSTLEIQRTEQGDSAMYLCASSLGQGNYGYTFGSGTRLTVV.